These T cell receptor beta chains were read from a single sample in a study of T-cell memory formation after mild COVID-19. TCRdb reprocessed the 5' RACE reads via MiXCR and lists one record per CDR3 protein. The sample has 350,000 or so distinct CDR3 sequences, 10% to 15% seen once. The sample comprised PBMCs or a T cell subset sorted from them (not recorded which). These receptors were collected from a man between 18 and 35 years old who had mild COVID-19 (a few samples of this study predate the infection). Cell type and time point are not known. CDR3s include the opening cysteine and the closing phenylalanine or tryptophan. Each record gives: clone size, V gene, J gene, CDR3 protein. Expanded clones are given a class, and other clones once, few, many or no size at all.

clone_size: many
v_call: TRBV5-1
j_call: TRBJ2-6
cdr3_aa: CASSLRTSGANVLTF

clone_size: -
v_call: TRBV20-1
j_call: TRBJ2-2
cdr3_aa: CSADRGGTGELFF

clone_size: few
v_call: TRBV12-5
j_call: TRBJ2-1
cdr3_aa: CASGPQSGDEQFF

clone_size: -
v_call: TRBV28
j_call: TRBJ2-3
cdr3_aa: CASSWVSGGPDTQYF

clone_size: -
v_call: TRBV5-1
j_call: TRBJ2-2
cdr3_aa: CASKTGTGVTGELFF

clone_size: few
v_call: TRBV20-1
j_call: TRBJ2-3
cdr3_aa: CSARPGVNTDTQYF

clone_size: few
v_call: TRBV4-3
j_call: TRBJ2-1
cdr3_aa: CASSHPGAYNEQFF

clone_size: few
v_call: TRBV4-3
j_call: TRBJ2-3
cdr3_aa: CASSPQRGNTDTQYF

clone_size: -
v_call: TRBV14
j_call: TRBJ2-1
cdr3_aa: CASSQDEGPQFF

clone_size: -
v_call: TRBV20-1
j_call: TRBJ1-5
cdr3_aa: CSARDFRIHQPQHF

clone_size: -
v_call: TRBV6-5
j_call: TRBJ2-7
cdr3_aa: CASSSNGDEQYF

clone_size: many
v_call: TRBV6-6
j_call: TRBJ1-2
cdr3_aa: CASSYQQGYYGYTF

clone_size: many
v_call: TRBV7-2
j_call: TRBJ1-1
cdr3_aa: CASSARAQGLMNTEAFF

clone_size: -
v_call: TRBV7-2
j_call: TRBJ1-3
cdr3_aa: CASRPDSRLSGNTIYF

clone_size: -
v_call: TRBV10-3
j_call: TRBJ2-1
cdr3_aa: CAIMEGTGRFNEQFF

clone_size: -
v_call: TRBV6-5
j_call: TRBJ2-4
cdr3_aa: CASRKPGTTDQYF

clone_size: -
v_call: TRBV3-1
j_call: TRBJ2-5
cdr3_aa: CASSQARETQYF

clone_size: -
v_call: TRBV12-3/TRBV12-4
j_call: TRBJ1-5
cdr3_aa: CASSHDRDIQPQHF

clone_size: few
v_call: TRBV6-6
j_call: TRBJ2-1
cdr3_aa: CASAAGGNEQFF

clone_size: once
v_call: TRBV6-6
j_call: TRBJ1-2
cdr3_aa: CASTSPGGGYTF

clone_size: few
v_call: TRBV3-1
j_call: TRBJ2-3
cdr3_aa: CASSPDIPDTQYF

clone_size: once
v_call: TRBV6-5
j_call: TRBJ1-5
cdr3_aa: CASSYGASNQPQHF

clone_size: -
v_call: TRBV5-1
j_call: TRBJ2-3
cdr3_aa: CASRSGSLSSTDTQYF

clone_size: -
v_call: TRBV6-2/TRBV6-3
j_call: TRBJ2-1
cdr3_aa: CASRNPPLAGGYNEQFF

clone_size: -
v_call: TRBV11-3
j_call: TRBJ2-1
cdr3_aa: CASSPGTSGGAGEQFF

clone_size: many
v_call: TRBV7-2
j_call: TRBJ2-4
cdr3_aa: CASSPSGDIQSF

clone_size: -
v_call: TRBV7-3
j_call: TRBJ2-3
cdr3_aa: CASSGPPRPGGDPDTQYF